This is a list of T cell receptor beta chains from one sample in a study of blood T cell repertoires in COVID-19. Some clones are missing from TCRdb's copy, which holds only in-frame ones; the method was immunoSEQ multiplex PCR. The sample holds about 23,000 clones, approximately 72% seen once. The sample taken for sequencing was peripheral blood. The receptors were gathered from a man aged 50-59 years with COVID-19, enrolled during active disease. The CDR3 runs from the conserved cysteine through the conserved F or W. A D gene is named only where the DNA matches it firmly. Size tells how often a clone was seen (once, few, many) or the class of an expanded clone, and some rows leave it out.

j_call clone_size d_call v_call cdr3_aa cdr3_nt
TRBJ1-6 NA NA TRBV6-6 CASTRQLDSPLHF TGTGCCAGCACCAGACAGCTGGATTCACCCCTCCACTTT
TRBJ1-4 NA NA TRBV5-1 CASSFSGTNEKLFF TGCGCCAGCAGCTTTTCAGGGACTAATGAAAAACTGTTTTTT
TRBJ1-1 NA TRBD1 TRBV2 CASSGDREIYEAFF TGTGCCAGCAGTGGGGACAGGGAAATTTACGAAGCTTTCTTT
TRBJ1-1 NA NA TRBV5-5 CASSPYLNTEAFF TGTGCCAGCAGCCCCTATCTCAACACTGAAGCTTTCTTT
TRBJ1-1 few NA TRBV5-6 CASSLTTGSGTEAFF TGTGCCAGCAGCTTAACCACAGGGTCTGGGACTGAAGCTTTCTTT
TRBJ1-1 NA TRBD1 TRBV30 CAWIRDRSNTEAFF TGTGCCTGGATAAGGGACAGGAGTAACACTGAAGCTTTCTTT
TRBJ1-2 NA NA TRBV28 CASSRQVGNYGYTF TGTGCCAGCAGCCGACAGGTGGGGAACTATGGCTACACCTTC
TRBJ2-2 NA NA TRBV7-3 CASSLQAGTGELFF TGTGCCAGCAGCTTGCAAGCGGGCACCGGGGAGCTGTTTTTT
TRBJ1-1 NA NA TRBV6-5 CASSYAFREVNTEAFF TGTGCCAGCAGTTACGCGTTCAGGGAGGTGAACACTGAAGCTTTCTTT
TRBJ1-2 NA NA TRBV6-5 CATLLNYGYTF TGTGCCACCTTATTGAACTATGGCTACACCTTC
TRBJ1-1 few NA TRBV24-1 CATAGGSGRDTEAFF TGTGCCACCGCCGGGGGGAGTGGTAGGGACACTGAAGCTTTCTTT
TRBJ2-7 NA NA TRBV2 CASRGTVSYEQYF TGTGCCAGCAGGGGGACTGTATCCTACGAGCAGTACTTC
TRBJ2-4 NA NA TRBV4-1 CASSQERLLIAKNIQYF TGCGCCAGCAGCCAAGAACGACTCCTAATAGCCAAAAACATTCAGTACTTC
TRBJ2-2 once NA TRBV5-1 CASSLLELAVAGELFF TGCGCCAGCAGCTTGTTGGAACTAGCCGTCGCGGGGGAGCTGTTTTTT
TRBJ1-6 medium-sized NA TRBV5-5 CASSLASPYNSPLHF TGTGCCAGCAGCTTGGCGTCCCCCTATAATTCACCCCTCCACTTT
TRBJ2-7 NA TRBD2 TRBV5-1 CASSLISGGPYEQYF TGCGCCAGCAGCTTGATCAGCGGGGGACCCTACGAGCAGTACTTC
TRBJ1-2 NA NA TRBV30 CAWSDRYYGYTF TGTGCCTGGAGCGACAGGTACTATGGCTACACCTTC
TRBJ2-7 once TRBD2 TRBV10-1 CASSESGLAGGNYEQYF TGCGCCAGCAGTGAGTCGGGACTAGCGGGGGGGAACTACGAGCAGTACTTC
TRBJ2-5 few NA TRBV5-1 CASSLQGQETQYF TGCGCCAGCAGCTTGCAGGGGCAAGAGACCCAGTACTTC
TRBJ1-5 NA TRBD1 TRBV7-9 CASSPTSGGRNQPQHF TGTGCCAGCAGCCCAACCTCAGGGGGCAGGAATCAGCCCCAGCATTTT
TRBJ2-2 NA NA TRBV6-5 CASSQVGHDTGELFF TGTGCCAGCAGTCAGGTGGGACATGACACCGGGGAGCTGTTTTTT
TRBJ2-5 NA TRBD1 TRBV5-4 CASSRGPTGDGGETQYF TGTGCCAGCAGCCGAGGACCTACAGGGGATGGGGGAGAGACCCAGTACTTC
TRBJ2-2 NA TRBD1 TRBV13 CASRQGAGGELFF TGTGCCAGCAGACAGGGGGCAGGCGGGGAGCTGTTTTTT
TRBJ1-3 NA NA TRBV4-2 CASSQLQGLSGNTIYF TGTGCCAGCAGCCAGTTACAGGGCCTCTCTGGAAACACCATATATTTT
TRBJ1-1 few NA TRBV28 CASSPPVGGRTEAFF TGTGCCAGCAGTCCCCCGGTGGGGGGTAGGACTGAAGCTTTCTTT
TRBJ1-3 NA TRBD1 TRBV18 CASSPGDSRSGNTIYF TGTGCCAGCTCACCGGGGGACAGCCGCTCTGGAAACACCATATATTTT
TRBJ1-6 NA NA TRBV2 CASSEQGPYNSPLHF TGTGCCAGCAGTGAGCAGGGTCCCTATAATTCACCCCTCCACTTT
TRBJ2-7 once TRBD2 TRBV4-1 CASSQGNGLAGYEQYF TGCGCCAGCAGCCAAGGAAACGGACTAGCGGGGTACGAGCAGTACTTC
TRBJ1-2 NA NA TRBV10-3 CAISEEDIGGYTF TGTGCCATCAGTGAAGAAGACATAGGAGGCTACACCTTC
TRBJ2-5 NA TRBD2 TRBV29-1 CSVVTSGRIGARETQYF TGCAGCGTTGTCACTAGCGGGAGGATTGGGGCAAGGGAGACCCAGTACTTC
TRBJ2-4 NA NA TRBV11-3 CASSLGSRVAKNIQYF TGTGCCAGCAGCTTAGGAAGCAGGGTAGCCAAAAACATTCAGTACTTC
TRBJ1-6 NA NA TRBV10-3 CAISSQNSPLHF TGTGCCATCAGTAGCCAAAATTCACCCCTCCACTTT
TRBJ1-6 NA TRBD1 TRBV18 CASSPDRDRPLHF TGTGCCAGCTCCCCCGACCGGGACAGACCCCTCCACTTT
TRBJ1-2 NA TRBD1 TRBV5-4 CASSAGQKGYGYTF TGTGCCAGCAGCGCGGGACAGAAGGGCTATGGCTACACCTTC
TRBJ2-7 few TRBD2 TRBV7-2 CASSLGLAGGFTRQYF TGTGCCAGCAGCCTGGGACTAGCGGGGGGGTTTACGAGGCAGTACTTC
TRBJ2-5 NA TRBD1 TRBV19 CASSGTDRETQYF TGTGCCAGTAGTGGGACAGATCGAGAGACCCAGTACTTC
TRBJ2-2 few TRBD2 TRBV6-2/TRBV6-3 CASSYSLGLAEPQELFF TGTGCCAGCAGTTACTCTTTGGGGCTAGCGGAGCCCCAGGAGCTGTTTTTT
TRBJ1-6 NA NA TRBV7-2 CASSLEARRGRDLHF TGTGCCAGCAGCTTAGAGGCGCGGCGGGGACGGGACCTCCACTTT
TRBJ1-1 NA NA TRBV7-2 CASSLDFGATEAFF TGTGCCAGCAGCTTAGATTTTGGGGCCACTGAAGCTTTCTTT
TRBJ2-3 NA TRBD2 TRBV7-2 CASSLQLAGGLADTQYF TGTGCCAGCAGCTTACAACTAGCGGGGGGGCTTGCAGATACGCAGTATTTT
TRBJ1-1 NA NA TRBV19 CASSIDLGRGAFF TGTGCCAGTAGTATAGATCTGGGGCGTGGGGCTTTCTTT
TRBJ2-2 NA NA TRBV19 CASSIPVPTAELFF TGTGCCAGTAGTATCCCAGTCCCGACTGCGGAGCTGTTTTTT
TRBJ2-7 NA TRBD1 TRBV5-4 CASSLGQGSYYEQYF TGTGCCAGCAGCTTGGGACAGGGAAGTTACTACGAGCAGTACTTC
TRBJ2-3 NA NA TRBV24-1 CATSDSTGTDTQYF TGTGCCACCAGTGATAGCACAGGCACAGATACGCAGTATTTT
TRBJ2-2 few NA TRBV5-1 CASSLTVLNTGELFF TGCGCCAGCAGCTTGACAGTCCTGAACACCGGGGAGCTGTTTTTT
TRBJ1-1 NA NA TRBV6-2/TRBV6-3 CASSYGRGTEAFF TGTGCCAGCAGTTACGGTAGAGGGACTGAAGCTTTCTTT
TRBJ2-3 NA TRBD2 TRBV5-4 CASSSLAGGADTQYF TGTGCCAGCAGCTCCCTAGCGGGGGGGGCAGATACGCAGTATTTT
TRBJ1-2 NA TRBD1 TRBV9 CARRVGDRGGGYTF TGTGCCCGCCGCGTAGGTGACAGGGGGGGAGGCTACACCTTC
TRBJ2-2 once TRBD1 TRBV7-9 CASSRYRGRNTGELFF TGTGCCAGCAGCCGTTACAGGGGGAGGAACACCGGGGAGCTGTTTTTT
TRBJ1-6 NA TRBD1 TRBV3-1/TRBV3-2 CASSPTGRNNSPLHF TGTGCCAGCAGCCCGACAGGGAGAAATAATTCACCCCTCCACTTT